The entry that follows covers one T cell receptor beta chain sequence. Its matching antigen is unknown. The CDR3 is made up of 13 amino acids. With 3 bases removed from V and 13 bases from J, the gap between germline ends came to 15 bases. CDR1 and CDR2 (germline): SNHLY, FYNNEI. Replicate PCRs for sorted subsets used 200 ng DNA; this equaled tens of thousands of T cell genomes. TCRdb's table, derived via immunoSEQ multiplex PCR, lists solely in-frame clones and lacks some. The sample records fewer than 1.6 million clones, approximately 98.5% being singletons. This entry belongs to a study of shared clonotypes between healthy human individuals. Study-level findings and limits: Generation probabilities of non-shared clonotypes were lower (relative to those shared by all four donors). Sampling was confined to blood; repertoires within tissues likely differ. Clonotype sharing across donors was expected to vary with sequencing depth.

J is TRBJ1-4 and V is TRBV2; no reliable D call. This clonotype originated in a man aged 25 to 45 in good health. The sample comprised naive CD4+ T cells sorted from blood. The sample's subset: CD45RA+ positively selected. CDR3 amino acids: CASSDIGIEGLFF. DNA of the CDR3: TGTGCCAGCAGTGACATCGGGATTGAGGGACTGTTTTTT.